This T cell receptor beta chain was sequenced during a study of T cells in Graves' hyperthyroidism and ophthalmopathy. Study as a whole: Before any treatment, at initial diagnosis, peripheral blood was collected.

The CDR3 regions of TCR beta were amplified from RNA transcripts. The TCR CDR3 first-round RT-PCR relied on the HTBI primer set. TCRdb analysed the multiplex PCR reads with MiXCR anew, one entry per CDR3 protein. The sample has over 500,000 distinct CDR3 sequences, approximately 17% seen once. Germline CDR1 reads MDHEN; CDR2 reads SYDVKM. CDR3 length: 15 amino acids. With V trimmed by 1 base and J by 4 bases, 2 bases remained unmatched. This clonotype occurred many times. Fresh peripheral blood, around 10 ml, yielded the PBMCs. The receptor was derived from a woman younger than 30 with Graves' ophthalmopathy. This chain connects TRBV28 to TRBJ2-1; 9 nucleotides align to TRBD1. Sequences were obtained from blood. CDR3 region: CASSLYGTGYNEQFF. The CDR3 coding sequence is TGTGCCAGCAGTTTATACGGGACAGGGTACAATGAGCAGTTCTTC.